These 24 T cell receptor beta chains were sequenced from one sample in a study of cytomegalovirus exposure and HLA in healthy donors (dated by TCRdb to the late 2010s). The library was obtained by the immunoSEQ multiplex PCR assay. A mixture of 60 forward primers for TCR Vbeta segments and 13 reverse primers for TCR Jbeta segments was used in the multiplex PCR. Held by TCRdb, this immuneACCESS table contains in-frame sequences only and omits some clones. Under half of the omission traces to an unresolved V gene where checked; the cause of the rest is unknown. The sample contains fewer than 250,000 clones, roughly four fifths of them found a single time. The ten most abundant clones make up about 3.1% of the sample. The sample consisted of PBMCs. These TCRs come from a woman between 25 and 40 years old in good health and CMV-seropositive.

J is TRBJ2-7 and V is TRBV5-1; no clear D. This CDR3 is 14 amino acids long. V was trimmed by 0 bases and J by 5 bases, leaving 12 bases between them. The germline V gene encodes CDR1 SGHRS and CDR2 YFSETQ. The CDR3 nucleotides read TGCGCCAGCAGCTTGGAGGTGACTCCCCACGAGCAGTACTTC. Its protein product is CASSLEVTPHEQYF.

V is TRBV4-1 and J is TRBJ1-1; D gene unclear. Germline CDR1 MGHRA, CDR2 YSYEKL. The V end lost 4 bases, the J end lost 10 bases, and 16 bases lay between the germline ends. This CDR3 comprises 13 residues. CDR3 in amino acids: CASSRLGGEAAFF. In DNA, the CDR3 is TGCGCCAGCAGCCGGCTGGGCGGGGAGGCAGCTTTCTTT.

As to this clone: One end of the junction fails to match germline, which may point to a read error. The rearrangement links TRBV7-9 to TRBJ1-2; TRBD1 matches 7 bases. Germline V CDR1 and CDR2: SEHNR, FQNEAQ (reference sequence). This CDR3 is 16 amino acids long. The DNA for the CDR3 is TGTGCCAGCAACTTAGTCAGGAACAGGGGTGACTATGGCTACACCTTC. Residues: CASNLVRNRGDYGYTF. Combining the CDR3 with reference TRBV7-9 and TRBJ1-2 gives the whole variable domain DTGVSQNPRHKITKRGQNVTFRCDPISEHNRLYWYRQTLGQGPEFLTYFQNEAQLEKSRLLSDRFSAERPKGSFSTLEIQRTEQGDSAMYLCASNLVRNRGDYGYTFGSGTRLTVV.

The sample holds one count of this clone. One junction end disagrees with the germline gene, perhaps due to a read error. This rearrangement joins TRBV7-9 to TRBJ1-1, with a weak D call TRBD1 (5 bases). The CDR3 totals 15 residues. Germline CDR1 SEHNR, CDR2 FQNEAQ (reference sequence). The CDR3 nucleotides are TGTTCCAGCAGCTTGTTGTGGACACCTAACACTGAAGCTTTCTTT. It encodes CSSSLLWTPNTEAFF.

V and J are TRBV9 and TRBJ2-3, with D possibly TRBD2 on 6 matching bases. V gave up 7 bases and J gave up 4 bases, with 31 bases separating them. CDR3 length: 19 amino acids. Per germline, CDR1 SGDLS and CDR2 YYNGEE. CDR3 in amino acids: CASALVVDVWGRIPDTQYF. The DNA for the CDR3 is TGTGCCAGCGCATTGGTCGTAGATGTATGGGGGAGGATCCCAGATACGCAGTATTTT.

The chain couples TRBV11-1 to TRBJ2-1, with D possibly being TRBD2 (5 bases). Trimming shortened V by 5 bases and J by 10 bases, and 12 bases separated the two germline ends. This CDR3 contains 12 residues. Germline V lookup: CDR1 SGHAT, CDR2 FQDESV (reference sequence). The CDR3, as DNA: TGTGCCAGCAGCCCCCTAGCCAAAGAGCAGTTCTTC. Translating gives CASSPLAKEQFF.

The CDR3, as DNA: TGTGCCAGCAGTTTTTCATCAGGGGGCGAAAAACTGTTTTTT. Its translation is CASSFSSGGEKLFF. The chain combines TRBV27 with TRBJ1-4, with TRBD1 matching 8 bases. Trimming at V came to 3 bases and at J to 8 bases, leaving 5 bases not matched to a gene. In germline, CDR1 is MNHEY, CDR2 SMNVEV (reference sequence). The CDR3 contains 14 residues.

The rearrangement links TRBV7-6 to TRBJ2-3; 9 bases map to TRBD2. CDR3 size: 15 residues. J gave up 4 bases and V 4 bases, and 6 bases lay outside the gene matches. CDR1 is SGHVS and CDR2 is FNYEAQ in the germline V gene. Here the CDR3 DNA reads TGTGCCAGCAGCTCCTGGACTAGCGCCGCAGATACGCAGTATTTT. It translates to CASSSWTSAADTQYF.

The chain employs TRBV7-9 and TRBJ2-1, with D perhaps matching TRBD2 (6 bases). The ends were cut back, 1 base at V and 6 bases at J, with 13 bases in the middle. This CDR3 region has 15 residues. Germline loops: CDR1 SEHNR, CDR2 FQNEAQ (reference sequence). The CDR3 sequence is CASSLDGRRVNEQFF. The DNA for the CDR3 is TGTGCCAGCAGCTTAGACGGGAGAAGGGTCAATGAGCAGTTCTTC. Variable domain in full (rest from reference TRBV7-9 and TRBJ2-1): DTGVSQNPRHKITKRGQNVTFRCDPISEHNRLYWYRQTLGQGPEFLTYFQNEAQLEKSRLLSDRFSAERPKGSFSTLEIQRTEQGDSAMYLCASSLDGRRVNEQFFGPGTRLTVL.

This sequence joins TRBV5-1 and TRBJ1-1; 8 positions agree with TRBD1. This CDR3 contains 14 residues. V lost 1 base, J lost 4 bases, and 3 bases stayed unmatched. Germline V gene lookup returns CDR1 SGHRS and CDR2 YFSETQ. CDR3 protein: CASSLTGTGTEAFF. The DNA of the CDR3 is TGCGCCAGCAGCTTGACCGGGACAGGCACTGAAGCTTTCTTT.

The chain has TRBV25-1 and TRBJ2-3; D may be TRBD2 (6 bases). The CDR3 loop spans 15 amino acids. V was shortened by 3 bases and J by 2 bases, with 12 bases between the two germline ends. Germline V CDR1 and CDR2: MGHDK, SYGVNS. The CDR3 DNA reads as TGTGCCAGCAGTGACGGGACTGGGTACACAGATACGCAGTATTTT. This sequence encodes CASSDGTGYTDTQYF.

This CDR3 is CASSIARGSSYNEQFF. CDR3 bases: TGCGCCAGCAGCATCGCTAGGGGGAGCTCCTACAATGAGCAGTTCTTC. V is TRBV5-1 and J is TRBJ2-1, with TRBD1 as a possible D gene (6 bases). The CDR3 covers 16 residues. V shed 4 bases and J shed 0 bases, with 14 bases lying between them. The germline V gene has CDR1 SGHRS and CDR2 YFSETQ. The full variable domain, completed using reference TRBV5-1 and TRBJ2-1, is KAGVTQTPRYLIKTRGQQVTLSCSPISGHRSVSWYQQTPGQGLQFLFEYFSETQRNKGNFPGRFSGRQFSNSRSEMNVSTLELGDSALYLCASSIARGSSYNEQFFGPGTRLTVL.

This rearrangement joins TRBV5-4 to TRBJ1-2; 12 positions match TRBD1. The length of the CDR3 is 16 residues. Germline V gives CDR1 SGHNT, CDR2 YYREEE (reference sequence). Germline trimming cut 5 bases from V and 6 bases from J; bases unmatched to any gene: 11. CDR3 region: CASSLNSGQGAHGYTF. CDR3 DNA sequence: TGTGCCAGCAGTCTTAACTCGGGACAGGGGGCGCATGGCTACACCTTC.

The chain employs TRBV7-9 and TRBJ2-3; 9 bases are shared with TRBD2. There are 17 residues in the CDR3. The V segment lost 5 bases and the J segment 4 bases; nucleotides outside the gene matches: 13. Germline V gene data show CDR1 as SEHNR and CDR2 as FQNEAQ (reference sequence). The CDR3: CASSNGRGGRGADTQYF. CDR3 DNA sequence: TGTGCCAGCAGCAACGGGCGGGGGGGGAGAGGCGCAGATACGCAGTATTTT.

This clone has just a few counts. The rearrangement joins TRBV29-1 to TRBJ1-4; D is perhaps TRBD1 (5 bases). The CDR3 runs 13 residues. V was shortened by 5 bases and J by 4 bases, with 11 bases between the two germline ends. Germline CDR1 is SQVTM and CDR2 is ANQGSEA. The CDR3 coding sequence is TGCAGCGTTAGGGCAGGGCTTAATGAAAAACTGTTTTTT. Its protein is CSVRAGLNEKLFF.

The V gene is TRBV11-1, the J gene TRBJ2-2; 8 bases map to TRBD2. V shed 7 bases, J shed 4 bases, and the junction held 11 bases outside the gene matches. The CDR3 length is 16 residues. Germline CDR1 is SGHAT and CDR2 is FQDESV (reference sequence). The CDR3, as DNA: TGTGCCAGCATCTCCGGGGGGGGTAGCTTCACCGGGGAGCTGTTTTTT. Protein sequence: CASISGGGSFTGELFF.

The chain combines TRBV27 with TRBJ2-5; 7 bases align to TRBD1. Near its end, the DNA agrees better with TRBJ2-7, so the J call may be wrong. The CDR3 has 14 residues. The germline V gene encodes CDR1 MNHEY and CDR2 SMNVEV (reference sequence). DNA for the CDR3: TGTGCCAGCAGTCTCGATCCAAGGGGGCACGAGCAGTACTTC. This translates into CASSLDPRGHEQYF.

This chain links TRBV27 with TRBJ1-5, with 8 nucleotides matching TRBD1. V was pared by 2 bases and J by 4 bases, with 1 base of the junction left unmatched. The CDR3 is 14 amino acids. CDR1 is MNHEY, CDR2 SMNVEV, per germline (reference sequence). CDR3 residues: CASSLRQGNQPQHF. In DNA, the CDR3 is TGTGCCAGCAGTTTAAGACAGGGGAATCAGCCCCAGCATTTT.

The V and J genes are TRBV7-9 and TRBJ2-7; D gene unclear. Per germline, CDR1 SEHNR and CDR2 FQNEAQ (reference sequence). The V end was cut by 5 bases, the J end by 7 bases, with 9 bases between. CDR3 length: 11 residues. The CDR3 DNA is TGTGCCAGCAGCGCAGGCCGGGAGCAGTACTTC. Protein sequence: CASSAGREQYF.

The chain couples TRBV28 to TRBJ2-6; 8 positions agree with TRBD1. The germline V gene encodes CDR1 MDHEN and CDR2 SYDVKM. The length of the CDR3 is 21 residues. J was trimmed by 4 bases and V by 6 bases; bases with no gene match: 23. The CDR3 spells CASRMDRDPRKGLYGANVLTF. In DNA, the CDR3 is TGTGCCAGCAGAATGGACAGGGACCCGCGGAAGGGCCTCTACGGGGCCAACGTCCTGACTTTC.

The J gene is TRBJ2-1, the V gene TRBV5-1; possibly TRBD1 for D (5 bases). Germline lookup yields CDR1 SGHRS and CDR2 YFSETQ. CDR3 length: 15 amino acids. Between the trimmed V and J ends, which lost 5 bases and 0 bases, there was a span of 12 bases. The CDR3 bases are TGCGCCAGCAGTTCCAGGGTGGCCTCCTACAATGAGCAGTTCTTC. It is translated as CASSSRVASYNEQFF.

V and J are TRBV19 and TRBJ2-7; TRBD2 matches 14 bases. The junction had 12 bases not matched to a gene; V was cut back by 6 bases and J by 2 bases. CDR1 is LNHDA, CDR2 SQIVND, per germline (reference sequence). The CDR3 is 18 residues long. The CDR3 bases are TGTGCCAGTAGGACTTCCGGGACTAGCGGGAGTTGGCCCTACGAGCAGTACTTC. It yields the protein CASRTSGTSGSWPYEQYF.

The CDR3 region is CASSLEGENYEQYF. The CDR3 DNA is TGTGCCAGCAGCTTAGAGGGAGAGAACTACGAGCAGTACTTC. J is TRBJ2-7 and V is TRBV7-9; maybe TRBD2 (5 bases). The length of the CDR3 is 14 residues. V shed 1 base and J shed 3 bases, with 10 bases lying between them. CDR1 is SEHNR and CDR2 is FQNEAQ in the germline V gene (reference sequence).

This rearrangement joins TRBV28 to TRBJ1-1, with unresolved D. The CDR3 totals 12 residues. Germline CDR1 MDHEN, CDR2 SYDVKM. Trimming took 3 bases from V and 6 from J, leaving 8 bases between them. The CDR3: CASSFQAPEAFF. CDR3 DNA: TGTGCCAGCAGTTTCCAGGCCCCTGAAGCTTTCTTT.